This TCR beta chain was identified in a study of shared clonotypes between healthy human individuals. Points from the study as a whole: Few donors limited the genetic and exposure-history diversity represented.

Remarks on this clone: What it binds is not known.

The CDR3 runs to 14 residues. The V gene's germline CDR1 is WNHNN and CDR2 SYGVQD (reference sequence). V was trimmed by 1 base and J by 2 bases, leaving 6 bases between them. As defined, naive CD8 cells were CD45RO-negative and positively selected for CCR7, with terminally differentiated effector memory CD45RA+ cells excluded. Sequencing was performed with immunoSEQ multiplex PCR; in TCRdb, only in-frame clones are kept and a portion is missing. The sample holds around 1,900,000 clones, around 93% seen once. This TCR derives from a man between 18 and 35 years old in good health. Some clones in this sample may be carry-over from other donors' samples. Material for sequencing was naive CD8+ T cells from PBMCs. The J gene is TRBJ1-3, the V gene TRBV10-1; D not resolved. CDR3 region: CASSEWSAGNTIYF. The CDR3 DNA sequence: TGCGCCAGCAGTGAGTGGTCTGCTGGAAACACCATATATTTT.